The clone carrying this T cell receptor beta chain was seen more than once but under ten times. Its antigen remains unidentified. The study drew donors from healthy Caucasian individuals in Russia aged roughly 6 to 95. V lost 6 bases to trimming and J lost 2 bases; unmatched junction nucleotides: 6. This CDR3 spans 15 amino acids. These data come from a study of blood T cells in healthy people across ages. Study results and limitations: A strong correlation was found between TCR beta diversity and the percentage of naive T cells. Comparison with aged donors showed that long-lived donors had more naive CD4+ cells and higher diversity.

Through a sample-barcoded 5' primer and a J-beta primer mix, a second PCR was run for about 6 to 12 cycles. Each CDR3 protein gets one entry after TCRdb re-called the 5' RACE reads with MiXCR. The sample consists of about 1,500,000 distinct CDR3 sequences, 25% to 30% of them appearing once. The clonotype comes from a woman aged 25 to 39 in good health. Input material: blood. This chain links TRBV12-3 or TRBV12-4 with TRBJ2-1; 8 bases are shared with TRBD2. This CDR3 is CASRSTSGAYNEQFF. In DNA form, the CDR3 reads TGTGCCAGCAGGTCCACTAGCGGCGCCTACAATGAGCAGTTCTTC.